The rows below give T cell receptor beta chains drawn from one sample of a study of immune evolution from preneoplasia to lung adenocarcinoma. The table came from immunoSEQ multiplex PCR; TCRdb's copy has only in-frame clones and leaves some out. Of approximately 3,200 clones listed, around 80% were seen once; the top ten hold under 15%. Material: FFPE adjacent normal lung tissue. These receptor sequences come from a person aged 70 to 85 with lung adenocarcinoma. The CDR3 runs from the conserved cysteine through the conserved F or W. Each record gives: CDR3 protein, CDR3 DNA, V gene, D gene, J gene, clone size. D genes are given only for firm matches. Size values are once, few and many counts, or a class for expanded clones, and some rows have none.

cdr3_aa: CASSLDTGELFF
cdr3_nt: TGTGCCAGCAGCTTAGACACCGGGGAGCTGTTTTTT
v_call: TRBV7-2
d_call: -
j_call: TRBJ2-2
clone_size: -

cdr3_aa: CAWSVGGLALTQYF
cdr3_nt: TGTGCCTGGAGTGTTGGGGGACTAGCGCTGACCCAGTACTTC
v_call: TRBV30
d_call: TRBD2
j_call: TRBJ2-5
clone_size: -

cdr3_aa: CASSVGWGGQETQYF
cdr3_nt: TGTGCCAGCAGCGTAGGATGGGGGGGACAAGAGACCCAGTACTTC
v_call: TRBV9
d_call: TRBD2
j_call: TRBJ2-5
clone_size: few

cdr3_aa: CASSSFKDEQFF
cdr3_nt: TGTGCCAGCAGTTCGTTTAAAGATGAGCAGTTCTTC
v_call: TRBV28
d_call: -
j_call: TRBJ2-1
clone_size: -

cdr3_aa: CASSYNQRNTIYF
cdr3_nt: TGTGCCAGCAGCTACAACCAGCGAAACACCATATATTTT
v_call: TRBV11-2
d_call: -
j_call: TRBJ1-3
clone_size: -

cdr3_aa: CASSTKGGMGAQPQHF
cdr3_nt: TGTGCCAGTAGTACCAAAGGGGGAATGGGGGCCCAGCCCCAGCATTTT
v_call: TRBV19
d_call: -
j_call: TRBJ1-5
clone_size: -

cdr3_aa: CATSRDLRNEQFF
cdr3_nt: TGTGCCACCAGCAGAGATCTGCGGAATGAGCAGTTCTTC
v_call: TRBV15
d_call: -
j_call: TRBJ2-1
clone_size: -

cdr3_aa: CASSFGGMGTEAFF
cdr3_nt: TGCGCCAGCAGCTTTGGGGGGATGGGCACTGAAGCTTTCTTT
v_call: TRBV5-1
d_call: -
j_call: TRBJ1-1
clone_size: -

cdr3_aa: CASGLLGLYQETQYF
cdr3_nt: TGTGCCAGTGGTTTGCTCGGGTTGTACCAAGAGACCCAGTACTTC
v_call: TRBV27
d_call: -
j_call: TRBJ2-5
clone_size: -

cdr3_aa: CASSYSLTGKDTIYF
cdr3_nt: TGTGCCAGCAGTTACTCGTTGACAGGGAAGGACACCATATATTTT
v_call: TRBV6-5
d_call: TRBD1
j_call: TRBJ1-3
clone_size: -

cdr3_aa: CASSYSRRGPYEQYF
cdr3_nt: TGTGCCAGCAGTTACTCGAGGAGGGGGCCCTACGAGCAGTACTTC
v_call: TRBV6-5
d_call: -
j_call: TRBJ2-7
clone_size: -

cdr3_aa: CATSREQGATEQYF
cdr3_nt: TGTGCCACCAGCAGGGAACAGGGGGCGACCGAGCAGTACTTC
v_call: TRBV15
d_call: TRBD1
j_call: TRBJ2-7
clone_size: -

cdr3_aa: CASSQGVTEAFF
cdr3_nt: TGCGCCAGCAGCCAAGGGGTCACTGAAGCTTTCTTT
v_call: TRBV4-1
d_call: -
j_call: TRBJ1-1
clone_size: -

cdr3_aa: CASSPRSGWGTEAFF
cdr3_nt: TGTGCCAGCAGCCCCAGGTCTGGGTGGGGGACTGAAGCTTTCTTT
v_call: TRBV28
d_call: -
j_call: TRBJ1-1
clone_size: few

cdr3_aa: CASSAGQGSRNTGELFF
cdr3_nt: TGTGCCAGCAGCGCGGGACAGGGGAGCAGGAACACCGGGGAGCTGTTTTTT
v_call: TRBV9
d_call: TRBD1
j_call: TRBJ2-2
clone_size: -

cdr3_aa: CASRSGGKLFF
cdr3_nt: TGTGCCAGCAGGTCAGGGGGAAAACTGTTTTTT
v_call: TRBV6-5
d_call: TRBD1
j_call: TRBJ1-4
clone_size: -

cdr3_aa: CAGGPDQPQHF
cdr3_nt: TGCGCAGGAGGTCCCGATCAGCCCCAGCATTTT
v_call: TRBV19
d_call: -
j_call: TRBJ1-5
clone_size: -

cdr3_aa: CSVLGLDTQYF
cdr3_nt: TGCAGCGTTCTCGGACTAGATACGCAGTATTTT
v_call: TRBV29-1
d_call: -
j_call: TRBJ2-3
clone_size: once

cdr3_aa: CASSTGYTEAFF
cdr3_nt: TGCGCCAGCAGTACAGGGTACACTGAAGCTTTCTTT
v_call: TRBV5-1
d_call: -
j_call: TRBJ1-1
clone_size: -

cdr3_aa: CASSQPGQGNTGELFF
cdr3_nt: TGTGCCAGCTCACAGCCGGGACAGGGGAACACCGGGGAGCTGTTTTTT
v_call: TRBV18
d_call: TRBD1
j_call: TRBJ2-2
clone_size: once

cdr3_aa: CASKNGGASSTDTQYF
cdr3_nt: TGTGCCAGTAAAAACGGGGGGGCCTCTAGCACAGATACGCAGTATTTT
v_call: TRBV19
d_call: TRBD2
j_call: TRBJ2-3
clone_size: -

cdr3_aa: CAISEPGQGGPEAFF
cdr3_nt: TGTGCCATCAGTGAGCCGGGACAGGGGGGCCCTGAAGCTTTCTTT
v_call: TRBV10-3
d_call: TRBD1
j_call: TRBJ1-1
clone_size: few

cdr3_aa: CAWSNSGQFNYGYTF
cdr3_nt: TGTGCCTGGAGTAACTCCGGACAGTTTAACTATGGCTACACCTTC
v_call: TRBV30
d_call: -
j_call: TRBJ1-2
clone_size: -

cdr3_aa: CASSLDTGELFF
cdr3_nt: TGTGCCAGCAGCTTAGACACCGGGGAGCTGTTTTTT
v_call: TRBV5-5
d_call: -
j_call: TRBJ2-2
clone_size: -

cdr3_aa: CASSPRPGGRGNSPLHF
cdr3_nt: TGTGCCAGCTCACCACGGCCAGGGGGTCGAGGTAATTCACCCCTCCACTTT
v_call: TRBV18
d_call: TRBD1
j_call: TRBJ1-6
clone_size: -

cdr3_aa: CASSVLGDSSGNTIYF
cdr3_nt: TGTGCCAGCAGCGTACTTGGGGACAGCTCTGGAAACACCATATATTTT
v_call: TRBV9
d_call: TRBD1
j_call: TRBJ1-3
clone_size: -

cdr3_aa: CATSREMDGYTF
cdr3_nt: TGTGCCACCAGCAGAGAGATGGATGGCTACACCTTC
v_call: TRBV15
d_call: -
j_call: TRBJ1-2
clone_size: -

cdr3_aa: CASSLVGGGATDF
cdr3_nt: -
v_call: TRBV7-2
d_call: -
j_call: TRBJ2-7
clone_size: -

cdr3_aa: CASSQGNGIPGETQYF
cdr3_nt: TGTGCCAGCAGCCAAGGGAACGGGATCCCAGGGGAGACCCAGTACTTC
v_call: TRBV14
d_call: -
j_call: TRBJ2-5
clone_size: once